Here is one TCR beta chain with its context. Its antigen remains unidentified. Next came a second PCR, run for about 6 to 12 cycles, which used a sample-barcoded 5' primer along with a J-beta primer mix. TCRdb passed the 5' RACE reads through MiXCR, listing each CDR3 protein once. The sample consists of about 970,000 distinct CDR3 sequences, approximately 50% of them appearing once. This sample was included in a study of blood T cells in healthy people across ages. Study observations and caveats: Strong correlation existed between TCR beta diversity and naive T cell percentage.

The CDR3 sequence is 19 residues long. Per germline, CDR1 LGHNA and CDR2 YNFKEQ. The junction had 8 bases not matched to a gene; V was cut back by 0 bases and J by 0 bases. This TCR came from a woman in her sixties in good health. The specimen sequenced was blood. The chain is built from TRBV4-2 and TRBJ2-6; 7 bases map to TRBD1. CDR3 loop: CASSQDTGTALSGANVLTF. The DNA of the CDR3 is TGTGCCAGCAGCCAAGATACCGGGACAGCCCTCTCTGGGGCCAACGTCCTGACTTTC.